The clone carrying this T cell receptor (beta chain) occurred many times. CDR1 is SGHTA and CDR2 is FQGNSA in the germline V gene. This CDR3 is 12 amino acids long. V was shortened by 4 bases and J by 2 bases, with 6 bases between the two germline ends. This specimen comes from a study of T cell repertoires in cytomegalovirus infection. MiXCR, run by TCRdb on the reads, gives a single entry per CDR3 protein. The table includes 290,000 or so distinct CDR3 sequences, about 23% detected once. The sample was PBMCs. The sequence was obtained from a human donor in good health (CMV status not recorded). Some clones in this sample may be carry-over from other donors' samples. The genes are TRBV7-2 and TRBJ2-7; no definite D call. The DNA of the CDR3 is TGTGCCAGCAGCTCGACCACCTACGAGCAGTACTTC. Protein: CASSSTTYEQYF. Full variable domain (rest looked up from reference TRBV7-2 and TRBJ2-7): GAGVSQSPSNKVTEKGKDVELRCDPISGHTALYWYRQSLGQGLEFLIYFQGNSAPDKSGLPSDRFSAERTGGSVSTLTIQRTQQEDSAVYLCASSSTTYEQYFGPGTRLTVT.